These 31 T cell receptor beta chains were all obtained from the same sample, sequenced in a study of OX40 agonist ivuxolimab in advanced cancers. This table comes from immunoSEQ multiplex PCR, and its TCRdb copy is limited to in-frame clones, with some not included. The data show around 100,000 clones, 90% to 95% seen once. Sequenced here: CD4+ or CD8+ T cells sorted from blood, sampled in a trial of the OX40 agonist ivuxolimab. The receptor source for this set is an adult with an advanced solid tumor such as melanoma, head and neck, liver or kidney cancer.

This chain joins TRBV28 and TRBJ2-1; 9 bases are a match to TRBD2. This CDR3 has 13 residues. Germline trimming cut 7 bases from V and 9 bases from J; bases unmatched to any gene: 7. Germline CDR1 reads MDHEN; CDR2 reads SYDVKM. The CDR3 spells CASNLAGESEQFF. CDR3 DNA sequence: TGTGCCAGCAACTTAGCGGGAGAAAGTGAGCAGTTCTTC.

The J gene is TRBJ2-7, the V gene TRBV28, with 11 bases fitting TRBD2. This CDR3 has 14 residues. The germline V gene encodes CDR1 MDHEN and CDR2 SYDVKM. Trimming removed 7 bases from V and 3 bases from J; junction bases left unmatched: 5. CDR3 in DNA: TGTGCCAGCACTATGGGGACTAGCGGCTACGAGCAGTACTTC. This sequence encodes CASTMGTSGYEQYF.

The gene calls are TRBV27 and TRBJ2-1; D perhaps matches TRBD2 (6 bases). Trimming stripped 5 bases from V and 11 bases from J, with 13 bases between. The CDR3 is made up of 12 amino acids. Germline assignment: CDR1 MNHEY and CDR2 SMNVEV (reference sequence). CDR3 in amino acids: CASSLTRGQQFF. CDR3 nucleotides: TGTGCCAGCAGTCTGACTAGGGGACAGCAGTTCTTC.

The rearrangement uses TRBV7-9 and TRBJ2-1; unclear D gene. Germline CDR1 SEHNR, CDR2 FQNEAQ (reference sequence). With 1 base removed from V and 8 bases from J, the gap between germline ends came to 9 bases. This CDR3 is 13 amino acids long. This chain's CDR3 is CASSLGLWDEQFF. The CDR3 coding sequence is TGTGCCAGCAGCTTAGGTCTCTGGGATGAGCAGTTCTTC.

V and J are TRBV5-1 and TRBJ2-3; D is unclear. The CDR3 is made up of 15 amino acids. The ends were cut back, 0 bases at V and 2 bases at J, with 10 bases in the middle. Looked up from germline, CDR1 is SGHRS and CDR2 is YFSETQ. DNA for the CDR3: TGCGCCAGCAGCTTGGACGGCACGGCCACAGATACGCAGTATTTT. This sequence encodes CASSLDGTATDTQYF. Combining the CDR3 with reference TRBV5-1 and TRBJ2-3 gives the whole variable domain KAGVTQTPRYLIKTRGQQVTLSCSPISGHRSVSWYQQTPGQGLQFLFEYFSETQRNKGNFPGRFSGRQFSNSRSEMNVSTLELGDSALYLCASSLDGTATDTQYFGPGTRLTVL.

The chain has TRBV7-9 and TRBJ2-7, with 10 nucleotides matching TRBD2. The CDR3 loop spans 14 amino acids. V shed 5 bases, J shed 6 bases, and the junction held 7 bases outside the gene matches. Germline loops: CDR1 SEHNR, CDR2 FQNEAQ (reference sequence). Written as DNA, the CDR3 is TGTGCCAGCAGCCCGGGACTAGCGCTGGGCGAGCAGTACTTC. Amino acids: CASSPGLALGEQYF.

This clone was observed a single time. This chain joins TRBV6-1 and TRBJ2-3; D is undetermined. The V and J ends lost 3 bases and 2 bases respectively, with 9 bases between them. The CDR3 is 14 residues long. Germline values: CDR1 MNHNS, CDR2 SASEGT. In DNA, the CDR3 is TGTGCCAGCAGTGATAGAGACAACACAGATACGCAGTATTTT. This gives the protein CASSDRDNTDTQYF.

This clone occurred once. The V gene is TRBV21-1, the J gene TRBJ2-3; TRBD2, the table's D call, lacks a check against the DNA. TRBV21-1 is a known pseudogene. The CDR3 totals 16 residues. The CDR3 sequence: CASSPRTGLATDTQYF. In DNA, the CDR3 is TGTGCCAGCAGCCCTCGAACGGGACTAGCTACAGATACGCAGTATTTT.

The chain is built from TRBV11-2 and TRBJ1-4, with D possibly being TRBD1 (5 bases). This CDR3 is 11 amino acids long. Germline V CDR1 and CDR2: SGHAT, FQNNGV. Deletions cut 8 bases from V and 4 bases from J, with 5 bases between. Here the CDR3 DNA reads TGTGCCAGCCAGGGTAATGAAAAACTGTTTTTT. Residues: CASQGNEKLFF.

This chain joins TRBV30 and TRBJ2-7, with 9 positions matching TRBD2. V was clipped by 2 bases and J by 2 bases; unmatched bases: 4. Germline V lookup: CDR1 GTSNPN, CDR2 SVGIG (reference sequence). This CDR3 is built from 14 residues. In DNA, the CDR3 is TGTGCCTGGAGTCCGGCTAGCGGGACCTACGAGCAGTACTTC. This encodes CAWSPASGTYEQYF.

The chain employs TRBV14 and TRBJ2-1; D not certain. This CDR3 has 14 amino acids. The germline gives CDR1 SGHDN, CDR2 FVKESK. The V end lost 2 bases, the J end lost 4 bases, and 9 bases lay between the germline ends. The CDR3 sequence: CASSQSRLYNEQFF. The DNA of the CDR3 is TGTGCCAGCAGCCAATCCCGGCTTTACAATGAGCAGTTCTTC.

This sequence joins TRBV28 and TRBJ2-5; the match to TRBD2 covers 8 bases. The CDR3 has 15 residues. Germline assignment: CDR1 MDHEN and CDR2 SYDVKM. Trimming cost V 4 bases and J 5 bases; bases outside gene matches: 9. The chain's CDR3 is CASSWEVGRAETQYF. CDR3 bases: TGTGCCAGCAGTTGGGAAGTCGGGAGGGCGGAGACCCAGTACTTC.

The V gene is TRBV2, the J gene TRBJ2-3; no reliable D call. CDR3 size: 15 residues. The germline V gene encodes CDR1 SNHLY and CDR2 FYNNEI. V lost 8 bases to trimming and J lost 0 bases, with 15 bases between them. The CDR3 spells CASLKDGPSTDTQYF. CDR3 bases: TGTGCCAGCCTCAAGGACGGTCCTAGCACAGATACGCAGTATTTT.

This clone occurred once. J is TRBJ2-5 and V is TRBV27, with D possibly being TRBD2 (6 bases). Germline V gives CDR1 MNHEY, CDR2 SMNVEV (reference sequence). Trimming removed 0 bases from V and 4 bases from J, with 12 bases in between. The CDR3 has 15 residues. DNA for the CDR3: TGTGCCAGCAGTTTATCGTGGGGGGTCGGAGAGACCCAGTACTTC. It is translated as CASSLSWGVGETQYF.

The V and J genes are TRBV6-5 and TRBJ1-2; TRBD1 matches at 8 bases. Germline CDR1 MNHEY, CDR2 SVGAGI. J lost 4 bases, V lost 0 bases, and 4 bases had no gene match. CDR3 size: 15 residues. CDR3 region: CASSYSDRAGYGYTF. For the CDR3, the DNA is TGTGCCAGCAGTTACTCGGACAGGGCTGGCTATGGCTACACCTTC.

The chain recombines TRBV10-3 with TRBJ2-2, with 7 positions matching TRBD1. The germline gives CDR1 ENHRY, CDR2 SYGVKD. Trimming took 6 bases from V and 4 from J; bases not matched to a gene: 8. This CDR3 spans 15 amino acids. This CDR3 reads CAISTGESGTGELFF. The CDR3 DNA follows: TGTGCCATCAGCACAGGGGAATCGGGCACCGGGGAGCTGTTTTTT.

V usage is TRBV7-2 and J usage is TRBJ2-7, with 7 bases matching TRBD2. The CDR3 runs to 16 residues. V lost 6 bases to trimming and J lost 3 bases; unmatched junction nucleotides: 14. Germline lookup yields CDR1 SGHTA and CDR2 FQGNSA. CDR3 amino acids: CASRLEAAGTNYEQYF. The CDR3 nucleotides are TGTGCCAGCAGACTGGAGGCAGCGGGGACGAACTACGAGCAGTACTTC. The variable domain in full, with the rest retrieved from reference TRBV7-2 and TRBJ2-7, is GAGVSQSPSNKVTEKGKDVELRCDPISGHTALYWYRQSLGQGLEFLIYFQGNSAPDKSGLPSDRFSAERTGGSVSTLTIQRTQQEDSAVYLCASRLEAAGTNYEQYFGPGTRLTVT.

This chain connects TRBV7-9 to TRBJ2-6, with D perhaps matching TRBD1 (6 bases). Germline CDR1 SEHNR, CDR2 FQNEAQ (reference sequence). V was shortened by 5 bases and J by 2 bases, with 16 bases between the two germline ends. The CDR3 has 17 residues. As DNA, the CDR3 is TGTGCCAGCAGCCCTTGGACAGTAAGGGCTGGGGCCAACGTCCTGACTTTC. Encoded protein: CASSPWTVRAGANVLTF.

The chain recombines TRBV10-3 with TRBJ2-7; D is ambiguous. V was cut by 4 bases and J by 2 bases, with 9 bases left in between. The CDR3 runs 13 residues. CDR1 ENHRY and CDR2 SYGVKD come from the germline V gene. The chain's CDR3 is CAISAQPAYEQYF. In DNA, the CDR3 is TGTGCCATCAGTGCTCAGCCCGCCTACGAGCAGTACTTC.

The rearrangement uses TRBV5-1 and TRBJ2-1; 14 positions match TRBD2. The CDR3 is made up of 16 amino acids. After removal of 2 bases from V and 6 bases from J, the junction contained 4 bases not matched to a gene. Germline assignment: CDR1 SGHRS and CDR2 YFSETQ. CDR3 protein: CASSLDGTSGSNEQFF. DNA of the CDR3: TGCGCCAGCAGCTTAGACGGGACTAGCGGGAGCAATGAGCAGTTCTTC.

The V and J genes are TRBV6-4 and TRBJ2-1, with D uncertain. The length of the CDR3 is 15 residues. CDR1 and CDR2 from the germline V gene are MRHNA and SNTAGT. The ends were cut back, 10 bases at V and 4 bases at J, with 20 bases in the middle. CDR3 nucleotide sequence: TGTGCCATCCCTTTGGCGGAGAACCGGTACAATGAGCAGTTCTTC. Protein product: CAIPLAENRYNEQFF.

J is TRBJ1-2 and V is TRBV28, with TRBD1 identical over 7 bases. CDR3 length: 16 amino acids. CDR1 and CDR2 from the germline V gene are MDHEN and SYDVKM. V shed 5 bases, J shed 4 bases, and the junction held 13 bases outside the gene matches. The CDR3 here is CASSGPATGTSYGYTF. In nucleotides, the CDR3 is TGTGCCAGCAGTGGTCCGGCGACAGGGACCTCCTATGGCTACACCTTC.

The CDR3 DNA reads as TGCGCCAGCAGAGGAACCCCGAACACTGAAGCTTTCTTT. Protein sequence: CASRGTPNTEAFF. The rearrangement links TRBV10-1 to TRBJ1-1; D unclear. CDR3 length: 13 amino acids. From germline, CDR1 is WNHNN and CDR2 SYGVQD (reference sequence). V was trimmed by 6 bases and J by 1 base, leaving 9 bases between them.

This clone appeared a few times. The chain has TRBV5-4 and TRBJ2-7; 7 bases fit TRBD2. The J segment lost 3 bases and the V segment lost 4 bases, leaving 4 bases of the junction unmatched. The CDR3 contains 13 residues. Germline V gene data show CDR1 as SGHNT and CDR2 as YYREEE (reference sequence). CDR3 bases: TGTGCCAGCAGCATCGGGACTAACTACGAGCAGTACTTC. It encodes CASSIGTNYEQYF.

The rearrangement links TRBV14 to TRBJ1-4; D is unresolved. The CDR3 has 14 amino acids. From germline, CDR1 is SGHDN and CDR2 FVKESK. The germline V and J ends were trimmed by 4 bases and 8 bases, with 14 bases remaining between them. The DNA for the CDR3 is TGTGCCAGCAGCCTAGCCCGGTTCGGCGAAAAACTGTTTTTT. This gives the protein CASSLARFGEKLFF.

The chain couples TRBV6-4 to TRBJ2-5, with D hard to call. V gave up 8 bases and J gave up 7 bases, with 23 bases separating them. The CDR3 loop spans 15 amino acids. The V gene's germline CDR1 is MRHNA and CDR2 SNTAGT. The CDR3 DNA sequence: TGTGCCAGCCCCTGCTGTGGCAGGTCCTGTTGGACCCAGTACTTC. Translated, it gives CASPCCGRSCWTQYF.

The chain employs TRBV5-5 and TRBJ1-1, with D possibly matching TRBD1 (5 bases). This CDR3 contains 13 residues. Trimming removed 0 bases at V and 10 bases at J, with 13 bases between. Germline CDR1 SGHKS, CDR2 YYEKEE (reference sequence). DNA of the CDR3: TGTGCCAGCAGCTTGGCGGGGGAACGGGGAGCTTTCTTT. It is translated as CASSLAGERGAFF. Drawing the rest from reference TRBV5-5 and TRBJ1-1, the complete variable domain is DAGVTQSPTHLIKTRGQQVTLRCSPISGHKSVSWYQQVLGQGPQFIFQYYEKEERGRGNFPDRFSARQFPNYSSELNVNALLLGDSALYLCASSLAGERGAFFGQGTRLTVV.

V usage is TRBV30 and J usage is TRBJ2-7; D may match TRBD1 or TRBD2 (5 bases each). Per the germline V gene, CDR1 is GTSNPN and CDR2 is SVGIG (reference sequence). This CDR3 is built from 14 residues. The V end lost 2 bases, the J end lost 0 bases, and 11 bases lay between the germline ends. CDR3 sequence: CAWSIGTRSYEQYF. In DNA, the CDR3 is TGTGCCTGGAGTATAGGGACCCGCTCCTACGAGCAGTACTTC.

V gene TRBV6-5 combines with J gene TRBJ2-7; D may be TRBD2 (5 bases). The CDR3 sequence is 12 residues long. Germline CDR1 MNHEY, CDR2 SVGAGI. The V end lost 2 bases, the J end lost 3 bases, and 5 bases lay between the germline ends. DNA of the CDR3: TGTGCCAGCAGTTACGCGGGCTACGAGCAGTACTTC. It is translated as CASSYAGYEQYF.

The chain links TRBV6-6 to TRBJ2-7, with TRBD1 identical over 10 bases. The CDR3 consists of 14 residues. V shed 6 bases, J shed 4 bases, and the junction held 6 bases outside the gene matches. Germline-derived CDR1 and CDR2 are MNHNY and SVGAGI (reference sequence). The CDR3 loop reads CASRPGQGNYEQYF. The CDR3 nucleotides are TGTGCCAGCAGACCGGGACAGGGGAATTACGAGCAGTACTTC.

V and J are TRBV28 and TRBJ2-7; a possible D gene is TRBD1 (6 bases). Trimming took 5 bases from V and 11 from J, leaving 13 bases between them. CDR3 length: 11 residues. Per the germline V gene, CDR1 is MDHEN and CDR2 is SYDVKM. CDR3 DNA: TGTGCCAGCAGTAACCCGACAGGAAAGTACTTC. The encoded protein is CASSNPTGKYF.